One sample yielded the 9 T cell receptor beta chains listed below, sequenced in a study of T cells in localized non-small cell lung cancer (dated by TCRdb to 2020 to 2022). The protocol used for the library was the immunoSEQ multiplex PCR assay. TCRdb re-hosts the immuneACCESS table, in-frame sequences only. Its copies lack some clones; in the studies checked, an unresolved V gene accounts for under half of them, and the cause for the rest is not known. The sample data list 20,000 to 25,000 clones, and about nine tenths of these were observed just once. Under 25% of the sample is taken by the ten largest. The sample was PBMCs, taken before any cancer treatment. The receptor source for this set is a man aged 35-75 years with stage II squamous cell lung carcinoma.

In its sample, this clone was seen once. This chain connects TRBV6-5 to TRBJ2-7, with D perhaps TRBD1 (6 bases). The CDR3 is 14 amino acids. Germline V gene sequence: CDR1 MNHEY, CDR2 SVGAGI. V dropped 3 bases and J dropped 6 bases, with 15 bases sitting between them. In DNA, the CDR3 is TGTGCCAGCAGTTATTTGGGGGCGGTAGGCGAGCAGTACTTC. Translation gives CASSYLGAVGEQYF.

V and J are TRBV7-9 and TRBJ2-7; tentatively, D is TRBD2 (7 bases). Germline-derived CDR1 and CDR2 are SEHNR and FQNEAQ (reference sequence). Trimming removed 5 bases from V and 3 bases from J, with 17 bases in between. This CDR3 has 15 amino acids. DNA of the CDR3: TGTGCCAGCAGCCCGCCCTCAGGGGAGGGCTACGAGCAGTACTTC. This gives the protein CASSPPSGEGYEQYF.

The rearrangement uses TRBV29-1 and TRBJ1-1; perhaps TRBD1 as D (5 bases). In germline, CDR1 is SQVTM, CDR2 ANQGSEA. V was shortened by 7 bases and J by 2 bases, with 20 bases between the two germline ends. This CDR3 comprises 15 residues. The CDR3 here is CSAQGTQETNTEAFF. The CDR3, as DNA: TGCAGCGCTCAAGGGACGCAGGAGACTAACACTGAAGCTTTCTTT.

The chain is built from TRBV29-1 and TRBJ2-1, with 12 bases identical to TRBD2. Germline CDR1 reads SQVTM; CDR2 reads ANQGSEA. The CDR3 totals 15 residues. V dropped 7 bases and J dropped 5; count of bases not matched to a gene: 9. This CDR3 reads CSGTTLAGGNNEQFF. The CDR3 nucleotides read TGCAGCGGAACAACTCTAGCGGGAGGGAACAATGAGCAGTTCTTC.

The chain uses TRBV6-5 and TRBJ2-7; the match to TRBD1 covers 11 bases. Unmatched junction bases numbered 8, after V lost 4 bases and J lost 3 bases. This CDR3 comprises 16 residues. Per the germline V gene, CDR1 is MNHEY and CDR2 is SVGAGI. The CDR3: CASSSRSDRGLYEQYF. In DNA, the CDR3 is TGTGCCAGCAGTTCAAGATCGGACAGGGGGCTCTACGAGCAGTACTTC.

This chain links TRBV5-1 with TRBJ2-5; 7 bases map to TRBD1. CDR3 length: 15 residues. Trimming at V came to 1 base and at J to 2 bases, leaving 5 bases not matched to a gene. Germline CDR1 and CDR2: SGHRS and YFSETQ. The CDR3 region has the DNA TGCGCCAGCAGCTTGATGGGGACAGAACAAGAGACCCAGTACTTC. Its protein is CASSLMGTEQETQYF.

This chain uses TRBV30 with TRBJ2-4; D ambiguous. Germline CDR1 reads GTSNPN; CDR2 reads SVGIG (reference sequence). The CDR3 length is 12 residues. V was pared by 0 bases and J by 6 bases, with 6 bases between. The CDR3 spells CAWSVRRNIQYF. The DNA of the CDR3 is TGTGCCTGGAGTGTTCGCCGAAACATTCAGTACTTC.

The V gene is TRBV5-1, the J gene TRBJ1-1; TRBD1 might be the D (5 bases). Germline lookup yields CDR1 SGHRS and CDR2 YFSETQ. This CDR3 region has 15 residues. V lost 0 bases, J lost 0 bases, and 9 bases lay in between. Here the CDR3 reads CASSLVQGMNTEAFF. DNA of the CDR3: TGCGCCAGCAGCTTGGTTCAGGGAATGAACACTGAAGCTTTCTTT.

This sequence joins TRBV6-5 and TRBJ2-1; tentative D call: TRBD1 (5 bases). Per the germline V gene, CDR1 is MNHEY and CDR2 is SVGAGI. The CDR3 runs to 15 residues. Trimming removed 7 bases at V and 5 bases at J, with 18 bases between. The CDR3 is CASIPERGIDNEQFF. As DNA, the CDR3 is TGTGCCAGCATCCCGGAAAGGGGAATAGACAATGAGCAGTTCTTC.